Included here is one TCR beta chain sequence, with context. The data derive from a study of blood T cell repertoires in COVID-19. Assay used: immunoSEQ multiplex PCR; TCRdb lists only in-frame clones, some missing. The data show around 89,000 clones, with approximately 88% seen just once and about 0.51% held by the top ten. Trimming removed 0 bases from V and 2 bases from J, with 8 bases in between. From germline, CDR1 is MNHEY and CDR2 SVGAGI. This CDR3 has 14 amino acids. Sequenced sample: peripheral blood. This clonotype was sampled from a man between 60 and 70 years old with acute or convalescent COVID-19. This chain links TRBV6-5 with TRBJ2-7; D possibly corresponds to TRBD2 (5 bases). CDR3 protein: CASSYSMGAYEQYF. Here the CDR3 DNA reads TGTGCCAGCAGTTACTCGATGGGAGCCTACGAGCAGTACTTC.